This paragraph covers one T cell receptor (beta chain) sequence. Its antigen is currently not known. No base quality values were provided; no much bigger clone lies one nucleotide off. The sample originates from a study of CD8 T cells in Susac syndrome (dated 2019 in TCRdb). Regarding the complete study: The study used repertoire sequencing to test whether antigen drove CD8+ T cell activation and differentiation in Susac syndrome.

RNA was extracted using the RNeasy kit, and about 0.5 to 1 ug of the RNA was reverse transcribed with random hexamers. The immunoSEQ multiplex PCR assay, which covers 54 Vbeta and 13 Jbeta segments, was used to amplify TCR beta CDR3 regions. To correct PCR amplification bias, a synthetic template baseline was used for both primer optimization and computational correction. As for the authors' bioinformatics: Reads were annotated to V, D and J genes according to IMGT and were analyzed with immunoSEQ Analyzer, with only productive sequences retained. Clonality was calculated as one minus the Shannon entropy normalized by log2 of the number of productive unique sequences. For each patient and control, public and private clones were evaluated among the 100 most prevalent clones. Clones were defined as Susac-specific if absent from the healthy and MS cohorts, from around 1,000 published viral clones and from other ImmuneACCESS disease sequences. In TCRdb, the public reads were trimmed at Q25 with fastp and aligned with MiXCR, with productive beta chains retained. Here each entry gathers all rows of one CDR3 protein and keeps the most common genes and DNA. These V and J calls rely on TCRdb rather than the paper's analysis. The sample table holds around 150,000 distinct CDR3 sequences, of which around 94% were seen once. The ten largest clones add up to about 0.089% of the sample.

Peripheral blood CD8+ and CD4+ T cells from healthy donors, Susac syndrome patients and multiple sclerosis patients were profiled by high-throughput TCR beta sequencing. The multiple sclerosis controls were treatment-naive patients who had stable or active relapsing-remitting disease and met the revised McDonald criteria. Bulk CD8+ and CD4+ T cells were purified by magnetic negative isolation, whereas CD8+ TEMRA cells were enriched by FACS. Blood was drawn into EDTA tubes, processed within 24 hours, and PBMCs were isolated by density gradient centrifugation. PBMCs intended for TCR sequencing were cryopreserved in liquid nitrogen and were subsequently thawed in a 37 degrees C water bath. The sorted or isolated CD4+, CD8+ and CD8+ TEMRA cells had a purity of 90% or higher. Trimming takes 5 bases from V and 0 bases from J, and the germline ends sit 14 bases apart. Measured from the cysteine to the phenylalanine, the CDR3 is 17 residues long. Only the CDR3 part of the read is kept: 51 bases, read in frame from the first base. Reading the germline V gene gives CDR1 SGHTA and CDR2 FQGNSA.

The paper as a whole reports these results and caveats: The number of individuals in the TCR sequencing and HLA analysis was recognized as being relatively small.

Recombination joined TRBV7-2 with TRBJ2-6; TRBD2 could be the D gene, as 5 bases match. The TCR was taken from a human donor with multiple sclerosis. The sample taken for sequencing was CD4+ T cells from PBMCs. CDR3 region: CASSVGDGLSGANVLTF. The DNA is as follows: TGTGCCAGCAGCGTGGGTGACGGACTCTCTGGGGCCAACGTCCTGACTTTC.